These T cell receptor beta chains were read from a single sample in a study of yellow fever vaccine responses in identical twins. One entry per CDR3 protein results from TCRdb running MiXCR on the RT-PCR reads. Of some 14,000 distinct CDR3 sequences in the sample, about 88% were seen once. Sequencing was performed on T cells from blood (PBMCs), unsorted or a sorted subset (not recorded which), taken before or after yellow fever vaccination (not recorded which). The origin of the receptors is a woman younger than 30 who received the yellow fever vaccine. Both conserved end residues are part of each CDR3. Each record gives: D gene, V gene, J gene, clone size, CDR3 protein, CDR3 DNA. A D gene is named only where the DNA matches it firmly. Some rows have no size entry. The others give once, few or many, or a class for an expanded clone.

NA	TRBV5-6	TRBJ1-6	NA	CASSLRVEGSSPLHF	TGTGCCAGCAGCTTGCGGGTGGAGGGTTCTTCACCCCTCCACTTT
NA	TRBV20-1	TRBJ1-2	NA	CSARAGYGYTF	TGCAGTGCCCGGGCCGGCTATGGCTACACCTTC
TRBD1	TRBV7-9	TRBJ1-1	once	CASSARDRNTEAFF	TGTGCCAGCAGCGCCAGGGACAGGAACACTGAAGCTTTCTTT
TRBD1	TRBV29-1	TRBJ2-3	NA	CSAQGAGTDTQYF	TGCAGCGCGCAGGGGGCCGGCACAGATACGCAGTATTTT
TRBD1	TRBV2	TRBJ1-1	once	CASRRDRGHYTEAFF	TGTGCCAGCAGGAGGGACAGGGGGCATTACACTGAAGCTTTCTTT
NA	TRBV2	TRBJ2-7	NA	CASSEREIFGTAAYEQYF	TGTGCCAGCAGTGAAAGGGAGATATTTGGGACCGCAGCCTACGAGCAGTACTTC
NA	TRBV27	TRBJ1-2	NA	CASTTMKETDGYTF	TGTGCCAGCACAACCATGAAAGAAACGGATGGCTACACCTTC
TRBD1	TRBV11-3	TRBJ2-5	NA	CASSLAQGATQETQYF	TGTGCCAGCAGCTTAGCACAGGGGGCTACCCAAGAGACCCAGTACTTC
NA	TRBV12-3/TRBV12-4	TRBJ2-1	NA	CASSPGNSYNEQFF	TGTGCCAGCAGCCCCGGGAATTCCTACAATGAGCAGTTCTTC
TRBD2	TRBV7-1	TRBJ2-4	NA	CASSSYGLAGFKNIQYF	TGTGCCAGCAGCTCCTACGGACTAGCGGGGTTCAAAAACATTCAGTACTTC
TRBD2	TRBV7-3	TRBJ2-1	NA	CASSSLAGPYNEQFF	TGTGCCAGCAGCTCCCTAGCGGGACCCTACAATGAGCAGTTCTTC
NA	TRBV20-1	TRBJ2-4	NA	CSARDLDTDGAKNIQYF	TGCAGTGCTAGAGACCTAGACACCGACGGAGCCAAAAACATTCAGTACTTC
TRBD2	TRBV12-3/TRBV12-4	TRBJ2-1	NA	CASSFSGLAYNEQFF	TGTGCCAGCAGTTTTTCCGGACTAGCTTACAATGAGCAGTTCTTC
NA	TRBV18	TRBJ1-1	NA	CASSPGHQNTEAFF	TGTGCCAGCTCACCAGGACACCAGAACACTGAAGCTTTCTTT
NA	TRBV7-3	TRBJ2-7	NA	CASSLSDSSRTYEQYF	TGTGCCAGCAGCTTAAGCGACTCCTCCCGGACCTACGAGCAGTACTTC
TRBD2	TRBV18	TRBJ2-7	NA	CASSAGTSGEQYF	TGTGCCAGCTCAGCCGGGACTAGCGGCGAGCAGTACTTC
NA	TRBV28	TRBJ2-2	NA	CASSYNTGELFF	TGTGCCAGCAGTTATAACACCGGGGAGCTGTTTTTT
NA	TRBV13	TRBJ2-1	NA	CASSLAAPRKFF	TGTGCCAGCAGTTTAGCGGCCCCCAGGAAGTTCTTC
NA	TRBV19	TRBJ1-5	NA	CASTVLNQPQHF	TGTGCCAGTACCGTTCTCAATCAGCCCCAGCATTTT
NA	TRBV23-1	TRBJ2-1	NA	CASSQWTHTYNEQFF	TGCGCCAGCAGTCAATGGACTCATACCTACAATGAGCAGTTCTTC
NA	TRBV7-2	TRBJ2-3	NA	CASSLGQASTDTQYF	TGTGCCAGCAGCTTAGGACAGGCGAGCACAGATACGCAGTATTTT
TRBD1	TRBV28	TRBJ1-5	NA	CASSRTGLELPQHF	TGTGCCAGCAGCCGGACAGGCCTAGAATTGCCCCAGCATTTT
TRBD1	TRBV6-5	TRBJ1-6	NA	CASSFRGQDSPLHF	TGTGCCAGCAGTTTCCGGGGACAGGATTCACCCCTCCACTTT
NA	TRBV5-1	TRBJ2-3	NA	CASSLVGPPDTQYF	TGCGCCAGCAGCTTGGTTGGTCCCCCAGATACGCAGTATTTT
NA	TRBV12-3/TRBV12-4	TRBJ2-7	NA	CASSLGTVYEQYF	TGTGCCAGCAGTCTTGGGACTGTATACGAGCAGTACTTC
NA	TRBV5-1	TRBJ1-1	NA	CASSFSGIGLEAFF	TGCGCCAGCAGTTTTTCAGGAATAGGGCTTGAAGCTTTCTTT
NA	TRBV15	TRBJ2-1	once	CATSRGPALSYNEQFF	TGTGCCACCAGCAGAGGGCCAGCTCTCTCCTACAATGAGCAGTTCTTC
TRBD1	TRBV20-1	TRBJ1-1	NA	CSAPRTGSTEAFF	TGCAGTGCTCCCAGGACAGGGAGCACTGAAGCTTTCTTT
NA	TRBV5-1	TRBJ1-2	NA	CASSYGSLKPHEYGYTF	TGCGCCAGCAGCTACGGCAGCCTAAAGCCCCACGAATATGGCTACACCTTC
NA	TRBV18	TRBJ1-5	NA	CASSPYPAEPQHF	TGTGCCAGCTCACCATACCCGGCGGAGCCCCAGCATTTT
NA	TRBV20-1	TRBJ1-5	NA	CSARVGGARGIGQPQHF	TGCAGTGCTAGAGTGGGCGGGGCGCGAGGAATTGGTCAGCCCCAGCATTTT
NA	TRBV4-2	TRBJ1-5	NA	CASSQSTEPQHF	TGTGCCAGCAGCCAATCCACTGAGCCCCAGCATTTT
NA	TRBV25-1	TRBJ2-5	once	CASSEGNRETQYF	TGTGCCAGCAGTGAAGGGAACAGGGAGACCCAGTACTTC
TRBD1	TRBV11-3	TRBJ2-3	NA	CASSQGARTDTQYF	TGTGCCAGCAGCCAGGGGGCCCGCACGGATACGCAGTATTTT
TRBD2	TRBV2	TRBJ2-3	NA	CASSARRLASSTDTQYF	TGTGCCAGCAGTGCCAGACGACTAGCGTCTAGCACAGATACGCAGTATTTT
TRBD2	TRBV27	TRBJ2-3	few	CASSLGLAVTDTQYF	TGTGCCAGCAGTTTGGGACTAGCGGTCACAGATACGCAGTATTTT
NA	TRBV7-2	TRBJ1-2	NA	CASSLAGNYGYTF	TGTGCCAGCAGCTTAGCAGGGAACTATGGCTACACCTTC
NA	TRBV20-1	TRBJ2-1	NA	CSARQGSYNEQFF	TGCAGTGCTAGACAGGGTTCCTACAATGAGCAGTTCTTC
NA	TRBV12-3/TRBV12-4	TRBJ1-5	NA	CASSLGTGNQPQHF	TGTGCCAGCAGTTTAGGGACAGGCAATCAGCCCCAGCATTTT
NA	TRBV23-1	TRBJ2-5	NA	CASSHPNREAVMETQYF	TGCGCCAGCAGTCACCCGAACAGGGAAGCGGTGATGGAGACCCAGTACTTC
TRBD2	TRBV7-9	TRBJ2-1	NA	CASSPGLAGVYNEQFF	TGTGCCAGCAGCCCCGGACTAGCGGGAGTCTACAATGAGCAGTTCTTC
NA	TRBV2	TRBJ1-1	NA	CASSDRGRLNTEAFF	TGTGCCAGCAGTGATCGGGGCAGACTGAACACTGAAGCTTTCTTT
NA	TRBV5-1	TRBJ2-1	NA	CASASRATSYNEQFF	TGCGCCAGCGCGTCCCGAGCAACCTCCTACAATGAGCAGTTCTTC
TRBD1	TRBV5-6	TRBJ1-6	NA	CASSIGYGQGNSPLHF	TGTGCCAGCAGTATTGGCTATGGACAGGGGAATTCACCCCTCCACTTT
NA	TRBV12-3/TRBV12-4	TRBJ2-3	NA	CASRTGTTDTQYF	TGTGCCAGCAGAACAGGGACCACAGATACGCAGTATTTT
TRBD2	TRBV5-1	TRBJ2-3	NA	CASSLAPSGYTDTQYF	TGCGCCAGCAGCTTGGCACCTAGCGGGTACACAGATACGCAGTATTTT
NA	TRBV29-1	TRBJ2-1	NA	CSVEGGRESYNEQFF	TGCAGCGTTGAAGGGGGGCGGGAGTCCTACAATGAGCAGTTCTTC
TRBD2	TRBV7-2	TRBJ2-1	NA	CASSLAGGRGNEQFF	TGTGCCAGCAGCTTGGCGGGGGGGCGCGGGAATGAGCAGTTCTTC
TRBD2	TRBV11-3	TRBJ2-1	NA	CASSRWEGWGNNEQFF	TGTGCCAGCAGCCGATGGGAGGGATGGGGTAACAATGAGCAGTTCTTC
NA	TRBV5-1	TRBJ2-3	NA	CASTLGHGGDTQYF	TGCGCCAGCACATTGGGACACGGTGGAGATACGCAGTATTTT
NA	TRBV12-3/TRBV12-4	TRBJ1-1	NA	CASILGRQAFF	TGTGCCAGCATCCTAGGACGCCAGGCTTTCTTT
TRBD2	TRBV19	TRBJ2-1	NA	CASSIAGGNYNEQFF	TGTGCCAGTAGTATAGCGGGAGGAAACTACAATGAGCAGTTCTTC
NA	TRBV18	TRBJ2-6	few	CASSPSGANVLTF	TGTGCCAGCTCCCCCTCTGGGGCCAACGTCCTGACTTTC
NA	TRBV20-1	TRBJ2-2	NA	CSASAQGTGELFF	TGCAGTGCTAGTGCCCAGGGCACCGGGGAGCTGTTTTTT